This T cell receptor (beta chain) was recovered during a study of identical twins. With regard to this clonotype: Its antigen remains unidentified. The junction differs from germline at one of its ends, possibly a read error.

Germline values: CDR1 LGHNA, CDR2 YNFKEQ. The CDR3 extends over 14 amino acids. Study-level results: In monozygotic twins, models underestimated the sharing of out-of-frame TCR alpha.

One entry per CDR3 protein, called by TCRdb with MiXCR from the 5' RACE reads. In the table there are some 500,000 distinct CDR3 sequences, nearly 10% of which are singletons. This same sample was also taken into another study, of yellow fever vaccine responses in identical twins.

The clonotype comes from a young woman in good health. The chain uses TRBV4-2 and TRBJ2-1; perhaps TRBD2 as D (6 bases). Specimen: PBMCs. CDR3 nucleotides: TGTGCCAGCAGCCAGGGGGTGGGACTGTCTTACTGGAACTTC. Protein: CASSQGVGLSYWNF.